These T cell receptor beta chains were read from a single sample in a study of blood T cell repertoires in COVID-19. The protocol was immunoSEQ multiplex PCR, while the TCRdb copy is restricted to in-frame clones and leaves out a portion. The table records approximately 250,000 clones, 84% of them present only once. Material for sequencing was peripheral blood. The receptors come from a human donor in a cohort sampled during active COVID-19. Both conserved end residues are trimmed from each CDR3. The order of the fields is CDR3 protein, V gene, J gene.

cdr3_aa: ASSQETAEKLF
v_call: TRBV5-4
j_call: TRBJ1-4

cdr3_aa: ASSTGTAPVLH
v_call: TRBV6-5
j_call: TRBJ1-6

cdr3_aa: ASSSRRGGQETQY
v_call: TRBV5-4
j_call: TRBJ2-5

cdr3_aa: ASSLAGITEAF
v_call: TRBV12-3/TRBV12-4
j_call: TRBJ1-1

cdr3_aa: ASSLGVSEIYTDTQY
v_call: TRBV11-2
j_call: TRBJ2-3

cdr3_aa: ASSPGHLSSYEQY
v_call: TRBV27
j_call: TRBJ2-7

cdr3_aa: ASSLTGRVNEQF
v_call: TRBV27
j_call: TRBJ2-1

cdr3_aa: ASRRTVPGANVLT
v_call: TRBV5-1
j_call: TRBJ2-6

cdr3_aa: ASRLPVSYEQY
v_call: TRBV28
j_call: TRBJ2-7

cdr3_aa: ASRIVAGERGNEQF
v_call: TRBV19
j_call: TRBJ2-1

cdr3_aa: ASSLQGPPGTGELF
v_call: TRBV18
j_call: TRBJ2-2

cdr3_aa: ASSLAGGPNQPQH
v_call: TRBV28
j_call: TRBJ1-5

cdr3_aa: ASSLVSSGADSPLH
v_call: TRBV28
j_call: TRBJ1-6

cdr3_aa: ASSLDQGASSYNEQF
v_call: TRBV5-1
j_call: TRBJ2-1

cdr3_aa: ASSRQGATEAF
v_call: TRBV28
j_call: TRBJ1-1

cdr3_aa: ASSWGVSGEQY
v_call: TRBV25-1
j_call: TRBJ2-7